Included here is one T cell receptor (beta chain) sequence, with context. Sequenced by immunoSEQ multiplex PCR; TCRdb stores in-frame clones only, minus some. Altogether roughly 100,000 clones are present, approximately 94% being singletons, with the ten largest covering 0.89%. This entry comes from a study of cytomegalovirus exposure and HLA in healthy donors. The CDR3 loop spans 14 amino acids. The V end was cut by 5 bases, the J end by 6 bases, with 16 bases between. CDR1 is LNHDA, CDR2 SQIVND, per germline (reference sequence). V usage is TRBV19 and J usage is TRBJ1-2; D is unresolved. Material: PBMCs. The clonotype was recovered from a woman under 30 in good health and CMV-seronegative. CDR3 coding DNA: TGTGCCAGTAGTTTGCGGCCTGTGTCGGATGGCTACACCTTC. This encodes CASSLRPVSDGYTF.